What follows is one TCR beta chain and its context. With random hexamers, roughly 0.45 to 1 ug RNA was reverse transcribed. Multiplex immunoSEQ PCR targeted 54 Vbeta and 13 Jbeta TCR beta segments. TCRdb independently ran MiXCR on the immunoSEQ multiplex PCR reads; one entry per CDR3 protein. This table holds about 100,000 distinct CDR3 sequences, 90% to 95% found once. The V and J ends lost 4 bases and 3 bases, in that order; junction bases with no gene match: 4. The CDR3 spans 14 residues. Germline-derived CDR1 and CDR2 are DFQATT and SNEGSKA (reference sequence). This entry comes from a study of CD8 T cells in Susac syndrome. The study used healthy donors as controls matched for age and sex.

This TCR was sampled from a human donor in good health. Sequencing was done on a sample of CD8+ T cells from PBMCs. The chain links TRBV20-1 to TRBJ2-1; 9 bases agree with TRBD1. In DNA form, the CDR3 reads TGCAGTGCTACCCGGGACAGGGACTACAATGAGCAGTTCTTC. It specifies CSATRDRDYNEQFF.